Presented here are 9 T cell receptor beta chains from one specimen sequenced in a study of cytomegalovirus exposure and HLA in healthy donors. 13 Jbeta primers and 60 Vbeta primers were used for the PCR. Only in-frame clones appear in the TCRdb table, and some are missing; sequencing was by immunoSEQ multiplex PCR. Among roughly 80,000 clones listed, under 65% were seen once. Material for sequencing was PBMCs. The receptors originated from a male donor in good health and CMV-seropositive.

CDR3 residues: CASSPGQGKETQYF. The CDR3 nucleotides read TGCGCCAGCAGCCCGGGACAGGGAAAAGAGACCCAGTACTTC. This chain joins TRBV5-1 and TRBJ2-5, with 9 bases that match TRBD1. The CDR3 runs to 14 residues. The ends lost 4 bases at V and 3 bases at J; junction bases unmatched: 4. Per germline, CDR1 SGHRS and CDR2 YFSETQ.

V usage is TRBV7-2 and J usage is TRBJ2-7, with 8 bases matching TRBD2. V shed 5 bases and J 3 bases; nucleotides not matched to a gene: 9. The CDR3 is 15 amino acids. Germline V gene data show CDR1 as SGHTA and CDR2 as FQGNSA. The CDR3: CASSISSGTSYEQYF. The CDR3 nucleotides read TGTGCCAGCAGCATCTCTTCCGGGACTAGCTACGAGCAGTACTTC.

The chain has TRBV15 and TRBJ1-5; perhaps TRBD1 as D (6 bases). This CDR3 comprises 16 residues. Trimming cost V 1 base and J 6 bases, with 16 bases left between them. The germline V gene encodes CDR1 LNHNV and CDR2 YYDKDF (reference sequence). Written as DNA, the CDR3 is TGTGCCACCAGCAGAGCCGAAGGGACAAGAAGTCAGCCCCAGCATTTT. It is translated as CATSRAEGTRSQPQHF.

The chain employs TRBV7-3 and TRBJ2-3, with TRBD2 identical over 13 bases. There are 16 residues in the CDR3. The germline V gene has CDR1 SGHTA and CDR2 FQGTGA. The ends lost 5 bases at V and 8 bases at J; junction bases unmatched: 10. This chain's CDR3 is CASSVTSGRAGGTQYF. CDR3 bases: TGTGCCAGCAGCGTTACTAGCGGGAGGGCCGGGGGTACGCAGTATTTT.

This clone has only a few counts. The rearrangement joins TRBV18 to TRBJ1-5, with 8 bases matching TRBD1. Germline assignment: CDR1 KGHSH and CDR2 LQKENI. Trimming cost V 6 bases and J 0 bases; bases outside gene matches: 10. CDR3 length: 17 amino acids. CDR3 residues: CASSSTDRAYSNQPQHF. The CDR3 nucleotides are TGTGCCAGCTCCTCGACGGACAGGGCTTATAGCAATCAGCCCCAGCATTTT. Complete variable domain (other parts from reference TRBV18 and TRBJ1-5): NAGVMQNPRHLVRRRGQEARLRCSPMKGHSHVYWYRQLPEEGLKFMVYLQKENIIDESGMPKERFSAEFPKEGPSILRIQQVVRGDSAAYFCASSSTDRAYSNQPQHFGDGTRLSIL.

The V call is TRBV19, the J call TRBJ2-7; 8 bases match TRBD2. The CDR3 runs 14 residues. Losses at the gene ends were 3 bases for V and 3 bases for J; bases not matched to a gene: 4. Germline CDR1 LNHDA, CDR2 SQIVND (reference sequence). CDR3 residues: CASSITSGSYEQYF. In DNA form, the CDR3 reads TGTGCCAGTAGTATCACTAGCGGCAGCTACGAGCAGTACTTC.

The chain recombines TRBV13 with TRBJ2-6; 7 bases map to TRBD2. V was clipped by 5 bases and J by 0 bases; unmatched bases: 13. CDR1 and CDR2 from the germline V gene are PRHDT and FYEKMQ (reference sequence). CDR3 size: 19 residues. This CDR3 is CASSQVQAGKSSGANVLTF. CDR3 coding DNA: TGTGCCAGCAGCCAAGTTCAAGCGGGGAAAAGCTCTGGGGCCAACGTCCTGACTTTC.

V is TRBV19 and J is TRBJ1-1; weak D call: TRBD1 (6 bases). Germline V lookup: CDR1 LNHDA, CDR2 SQIVND (reference sequence). The CDR3 covers 15 residues. V lost 5 bases and J lost 0, with 13 bases in between. CDR3 nucleotides: TGTGCCAGTAGTTTCGGACAGTTCATGAACACTGAAGCTTTCTTT. It specifies CASSFGQFMNTEAFF.

The gene calls are TRBV7-6 and TRBJ1-2, with 9 bases that match TRBD1. This CDR3 has 15 amino acids. After removal of 4 bases from V and 2 bases from J, the junction contained 5 bases not matched to a gene. Germline loops: CDR1 SGHVS, CDR2 FNYEAQ. The CDR3 reads CASSSGQGNNYGYTF. DNA of the CDR3: TGTGCCAGCAGCTCCGGACAGGGGAACAACTATGGCTACACCTTC.